This TCR beta chain was captured by sequencing in a study of blood T cell repertoires in COVID-19. The wider study: The United States, Italy and Spain were the sources of the acute and convalescent COVID-19 samples. Nucleic acid was either cDNA or gDNA, and it came from T cells, B-cell-depleted T cells, or PBMCs.

The CDR3 is made up of 14 amino acids. Germline V CDR1 and CDR2: MNHEY, SMNVEV (reference sequence). Deletions cut 5 bases from V and 0 bases from J, with 10 bases between. This clone showed up just once. Per the authors' pipeline: Researchers report that nucleated cell counts were estimated from reference gene primer amplification. The method was immunoSEQ multiplex PCR; TCRdb's version includes in-frame clones alone and lacks a portion of them. V, J and clone size were drawn from that table, and D and trimming were deduced from the DNA. Here the sample spans 80,000 to 100,000 clones, 81% being singletons.

The sequencing sample was made of peripheral blood. The chain recombines TRBV27 with TRBJ1-2; D may be TRBD1 (6 bases). This receptor was identified in a man aged 60 to 69 with acute or convalescent COVID-19. The CDR3 spells CASSRTATNYGYTF. In DNA, the CDR3 is TGTGCCAGCAGTCGGACAGCTACTAACTATGGCTACACCTTC.